This T cell receptor (beta chain) was identified during a study of CD8 T cells in Susac syndrome. RNA amounts of 0.5 to 1 ug underwent reverse transcription with random hexamers. Each CDR3 protein gets one entry after TCRdb re-called the immunoSEQ multiplex PCR reads with MiXCR. This sample carries under 200,000 distinct CDR3 sequences, around 95% of them seen once, and the ten largest clones take 0.15% to 0.2%. The receptor was isolated from a human donor with multiple sclerosis. Specimen: CD8+ T cells from PBMCs.

CDR3 sequence (DNA): TGCAGTGCTAGAGAACGGACCGGTGTCCCCTACGAGCAGTACTTC. Amino acid sequence: CSARERTGVPYEQYF. The V call is TRBV20-1, the J call TRBJ2-7; the D is unclear. Germline V CDR1 and CDR2: DFQATT, SNEGSKA (reference sequence). The CDR3 spans 15 residues. Trimming left V 0 bases short and J 2 bases short, with 14 bases between.